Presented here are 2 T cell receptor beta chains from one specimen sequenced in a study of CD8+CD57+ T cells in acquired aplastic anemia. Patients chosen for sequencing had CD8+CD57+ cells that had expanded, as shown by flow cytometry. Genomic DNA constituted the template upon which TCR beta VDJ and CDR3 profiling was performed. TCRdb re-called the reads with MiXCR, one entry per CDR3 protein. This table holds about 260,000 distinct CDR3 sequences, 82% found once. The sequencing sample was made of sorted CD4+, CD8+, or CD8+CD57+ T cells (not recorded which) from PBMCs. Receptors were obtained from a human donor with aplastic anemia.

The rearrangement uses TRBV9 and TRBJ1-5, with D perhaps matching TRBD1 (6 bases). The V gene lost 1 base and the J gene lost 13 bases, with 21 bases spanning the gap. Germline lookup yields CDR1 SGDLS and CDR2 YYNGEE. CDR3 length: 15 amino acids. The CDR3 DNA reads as TGTGCCAGCAGCGTACGGGGGCAGAGCACTCAGACGCAGCATTTT. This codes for CASSVRGQSTQTQHF. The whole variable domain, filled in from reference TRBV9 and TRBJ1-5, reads DSGVTQTPKHLITATGQRVTLRCSPRSGDLSVYWYQQSLDQGLQFLIQYYNGEERAKGNILERFSAQQFPDLHSELNLSSLELGDSALYFCASSVRGQSTQTQHFGDGTRLSIL.

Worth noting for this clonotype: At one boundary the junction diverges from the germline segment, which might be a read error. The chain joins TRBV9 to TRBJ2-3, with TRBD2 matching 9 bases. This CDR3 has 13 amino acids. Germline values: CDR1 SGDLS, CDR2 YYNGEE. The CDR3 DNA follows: TGTGCCAGCAGCTATCAAGGAAGCGGGGGGCGCGATTTT. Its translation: CASSYQGSGGRDF.